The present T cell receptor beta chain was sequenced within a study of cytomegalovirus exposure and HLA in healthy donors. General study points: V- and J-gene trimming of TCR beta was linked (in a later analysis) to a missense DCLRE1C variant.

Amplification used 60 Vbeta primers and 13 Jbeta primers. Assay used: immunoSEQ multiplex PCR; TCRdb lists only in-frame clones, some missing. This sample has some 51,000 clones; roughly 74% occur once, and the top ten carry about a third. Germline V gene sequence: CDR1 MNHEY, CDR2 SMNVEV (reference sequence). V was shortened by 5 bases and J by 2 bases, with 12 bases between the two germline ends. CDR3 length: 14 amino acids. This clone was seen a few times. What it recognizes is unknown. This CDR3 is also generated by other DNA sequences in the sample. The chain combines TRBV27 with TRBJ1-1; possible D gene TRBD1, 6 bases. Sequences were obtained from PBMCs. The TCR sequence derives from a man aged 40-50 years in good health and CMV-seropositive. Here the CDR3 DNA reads TGTGCCAGCAGTACTCAGGACAGAAACACTGAAGCTTTCTTT. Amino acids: CASSTQDRNTEAFF.